This T cell receptor beta chain derives from a study of T cell responses to AZD1222 COVID-19 vaccine. General observations from the study: No repertoire was sampled before or during the peak T cell response, only after it. Donors skewed white British and female; clonal diversity was possibly underestimated.

Points on this clone: Its antigen is currently unknown.

Germline V gives CDR1 SGHNT, CDR2 YYREEE (reference sequence). Trimming cost V 2 bases and J 4 bases, with 3 bases left between them. The CDR3 has 11 amino acids. Using immunoSEQ multiplex PCR, the repertoire was profiled, and TCRdb retains in-frame clones only, with some absent. The profile shows about 96,000 clones, 70% to 90% of them singletons. This receptor was obtained from an adult in good health. The source was peripheral blood, collected on day 0 of AZD1222 vaccination. The chain couples TRBV5-4 to TRBJ1-2; D is unresolved. The CDR3, as DNA: TGTGCCAGCAGCTTCTCCTATGGCTACACCTTC. This translates into CASSFSYGYTF.